This T cell receptor (beta chain) was observed in a study of spatial heterogeneity in lung cancer. On the study more broadly: Raw reads showed each unique TCR and UMI combination turning up more than ten times on average.

MiXCR, run by TCRdb on the 5' RACE reads, gives a single entry per CDR3 protein. The sample has 1,700 or so distinct CDR3 sequences; about 13% are singletons. Time point defined: sample taken at primary tumor resection. Trimming took off 2 bases at V and 0 bases at J, with 6 bases between the two ends. The CDR3 totals 13 residues. CDR1 and CDR2 from the germline V gene are SQVTM and ANQGSEA. The genes are TRBV29-1 and TRBJ2-3; D gene ambiguous. The material was normal lung tissue next to the tumor, obtained at surgery. The receptor was derived from a female donor with early-stage non-small cell lung cancer. DNA for the CDR3: TGCAGCGTTGAAAAGGATAGCACAGATACGCAGTATTTT. Translated, it gives CSVEKDSTDTQYF.